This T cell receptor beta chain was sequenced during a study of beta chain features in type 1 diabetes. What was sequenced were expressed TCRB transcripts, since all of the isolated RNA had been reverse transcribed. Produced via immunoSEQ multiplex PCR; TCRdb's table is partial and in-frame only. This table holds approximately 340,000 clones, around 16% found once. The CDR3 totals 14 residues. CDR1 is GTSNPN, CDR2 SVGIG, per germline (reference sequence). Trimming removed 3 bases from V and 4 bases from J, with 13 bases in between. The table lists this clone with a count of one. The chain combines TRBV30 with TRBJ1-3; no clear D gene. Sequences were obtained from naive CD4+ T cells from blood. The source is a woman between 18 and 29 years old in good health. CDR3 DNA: TGTGCCTGGAGATCCGGAGTTAGGGGAAACACCATATATTTT. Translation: CAWRSGVRGNTIYF.